Below, 4 T cell receptor beta chains from the same sample are listed, as sequenced in a study of cytomegalovirus exposure and HLA in healthy donors. Primers included in the PCR were 60 Vbeta and 13 Jbeta primers. Profiling relied on immunoSEQ multiplex PCR, and the TCRdb table lists in-frame clones only, not all of them. The sample holds tens of thousands of clones. Sequencing input: PBMCs. These receptors were obtained from a male donor in good health and CMV-seronegative.

V gene TRBV6-6 combines with J gene TRBJ1-1; 9 positions agree with TRBD1. The trim removed 5 bases at V and 6 bases at J, leaving 13 bases unmatched. Germline V gives CDR1 MNHNY, CDR2 SVGAGI (reference sequence). This CDR3 has 16 amino acids. CDR3 protein: CASSTNLQGARSEAFF. Written as DNA, the CDR3 is TGTGCCAGCAGTACTAACTTACAGGGGGCGCGCTCTGAAGCTTTCTTT.

This chain joins TRBV27 and TRBJ1-2; 9 positions match TRBD1. Trimming removed 6 bases from V and 9 bases from J; junction bases left unmatched: 5. This CDR3 contains 12 residues. Germline CDR1 is MNHEY and CDR2 is SMNVEV (reference sequence). As DNA, the CDR3 is TGTGCCAGCAGCCGGGACAGGGTTAGCTACACCTTC. As protein: CASSRDRVSYTF.

In the case of this clone: One end of the junction fails to match germline, which may point to a read error. The V call is TRBV6-1, the J call TRBJ1-5; 8 nucleotides line up with TRBD1. The CDR3 is made up of 14 amino acids. Per the germline V gene, CDR1 is MNHNS and CDR2 is SASEGT. CDR3 in amino acids: CASSASGGNKPQHF. The CDR3 nucleotides are TGTGCCAGCAGTGCATCAGGGGGCAATAAGCCCCAGCATTTT.

This chain links TRBV5-1 with TRBJ2-1; D call uncertain. Germline loops: CDR1 SGHRS, CDR2 YFSETQ. The CDR3 is made up of 15 amino acids. V lost 0 bases to trimming and J lost 0 bases, with 7 bases between them. The CDR3 coding sequence is TGCGCCAGCAGCTTGGAAAAGAGCTCCTACAATGAGCAGTTCTTC. Its protein is CASSLEKSSYNEQFF.